This TCR beta chain is from a study of blood T cell repertoires in COVID-19. Study as a whole: Samples came from the United States, Italy and Spain, spanning acute and convalescent COVID-19. T cells, B-cell-depleted T cells, or PBMCs provided the cDNA or gDNA that served as material.

The method was immunoSEQ multiplex PCR; TCRdb's version includes in-frame clones alone and lacks a portion of them. The table shows roughly 13,000 clones, with roughly nine tenths occurring only once. Germline V gene lookup returns CDR1 SEHNR and CDR2 FQNEAQ (reference sequence). The CDR3 loop spans 14 amino acids. Trimming took 1 base from V and 4 from J, leaving 10 bases between them. This clone was observed a handful of times. This rearrangement joins TRBV7-9 to TRBJ2-5, with a possible D match to TRBD1 (5 bases). What was sequenced was peripheral blood. The receptor was isolated from a human donor in a cohort sampled during active COVID-19. The CDR3 bases are TGTGCCAGCAGCTTAGAAGTGGGGCTAGAGACCCAGTACTTC. This encodes CASSLEVGLETQYF.